A single sample gave rise to the 10 T cell receptor beta chains below, sequenced in a study of identical twins. TCRdb re-analysed the 5' RACE reads in MiXCR, keeping a single row per CDR3 protein. The table shows a few hundred thousand distinct CDR3 sequences, with 5% to 7% occurring only once. Separately, the same data were catalogued under a study of T cells expressing NK-cell markers.

The sample comprised CD8+ T cells sorted from blood. The receptors originated from a woman younger than 30 in good health.

This clonotype was counted at least ten times. The chain is built from TRBV12-3 or TRBV12-4 and TRBJ2-7; tentative D call: TRBD2 (6 bases). The CDR3 is 12 amino acids. V was clipped by 6 bases and J by 7 bases, with 13 bases between them. CDR3 protein: CASRGGSGEQYF. The DNA for the CDR3 is TGTGCCAGCAGGGGAGGCTCCGGGGAGCAGTACTTC.

In this sample, this clonotype turned up many times. The rearrangement links TRBV4-3 to TRBJ2-1; no clear D gene. There are 15 residues in the CDR3. The germline CDR1 and CDR2 sequences are LGHNA and YSLEER. V lost 0 bases, J lost 8 bases, and 14 bases lay in between. The CDR3 spells CASSQDSDGVYEQFF. The CDR3 nucleotides read TGCGCCAGCAGCCAAGATTCGGACGGAGTATATGAGCAGTTCTTC.

The rearrangement uses TRBV11-2 and TRBJ1-1; 9 bases line up with TRBD1. The CDR3 has 13 amino acids. Germline V lookup: CDR1 SGHAT, CDR2 FQNNGV. The ends lost 5 bases at V and 4 bases at J; junction bases unmatched: 2. In DNA form, the CDR3 reads TGTGCCAGCAGCATGACAGGGGGCACTGAAGCTTTCTTT. Encoded protein: CASSMTGGTEAFF.

This rearrangement joins TRBV6-2 or TRBV6-3 to TRBJ2-1; 7 positions agree with TRBD2. The length of the CDR3 is 14 residues. The V gene end was trimmed by 4 bases and the J gene end by 6 bases; junction bases not matched to a gene: 6. Germline CDR1 and CDR2: MNHEY and SVGEGT. The CDR3 DNA reads as TGTGCCAGCAGTTGGGCTAGCGGACCCAATGAGCAGTTCTTC. It specifies CASSWASGPNEQFF.

This clonotype was seen many times. The CDR3 region is CASSLGDPYEQYF. DNA for the CDR3: TGTGCCAGCAGTTTAGGAGACCCCTACGAGCAGTACTTC. The chain uses TRBV12-3 or TRBV12-4 and TRBJ2-7; no definite D call. Trimming left V 1 base short and J 2 bases short, with 6 bases between. The CDR3 is 13 amino acids.

The chain links TRBV6-2 or TRBV6-3 to TRBJ2-1; no reliable D call. Between the trimmed V and J ends, which lost 0 bases and 10 bases, there was a span of 19 bases. This CDR3 region has 16 residues. Germline assignment: CDR1 MNHEY and CDR2 SVGEGT. Here the CDR3 DNA reads TGTGCCAGCAGTTACTCGAATCTAGGACCCATCCACGAGCAGTTCTTC. This encodes CASSYSNLGPIHEQFF.

The chain is built from TRBV12-3 or TRBV12-4 and TRBJ2-7; 12 nucleotides line up with TRBD1. V was clipped by 8 bases and J by 5 bases; unmatched bases: 1. CDR3 length: 12 residues. CDR3 sequence: CASGTGGHEQYF. DNA for the CDR3: TGTGCCAGCGGGACAGGGGGCCACGAGCAGTACTTC.

This clonotype was recorded at least ten times. This chain links TRBV12-3 or TRBV12-4 with TRBJ2-7, with 9 bases that match TRBD2. V was clipped by 4 bases and J by 6 bases; unmatched bases: 10. This CDR3 has 15 amino acids. The DNA for the CDR3 is TGTGCCAGCAGTTCCCATGTAGCGGGAGAAAGCGAGCAGTACTTC. Its protein product is CASSSHVAGESEQYF.

This clonotype has a handful of counts. V and J are TRBV29-1 and TRBJ2-2; D unresolved. V was pared by 3 bases and J by 8 bases, with 7 bases between. CDR3 size: 11 residues. From germline, CDR1 is SQVTM and CDR2 ANQGSEA. CDR3 nucleotides: TGCAGCGTTGAGGATATAGGGGAGCTGTTTTTT. Residues: CSVEDIGELFF.

The CDR3 DNA follows: TGTGCCAGCAGCTTTACGGGGGGACAGGGAGAGACCCAGTACTTC. Translation: CASSFTGGQGETQYF. This rearrangement joins TRBV11-2 to TRBJ2-5, with 9 nucleotides matching TRBD1. The CDR3 length is 15 residues. CDR1 and CDR2 from the germline V gene are SGHAT and FQNNGV. The V and J ends lost 3 bases and 4 bases, in that order; junction bases with no gene match: 6.